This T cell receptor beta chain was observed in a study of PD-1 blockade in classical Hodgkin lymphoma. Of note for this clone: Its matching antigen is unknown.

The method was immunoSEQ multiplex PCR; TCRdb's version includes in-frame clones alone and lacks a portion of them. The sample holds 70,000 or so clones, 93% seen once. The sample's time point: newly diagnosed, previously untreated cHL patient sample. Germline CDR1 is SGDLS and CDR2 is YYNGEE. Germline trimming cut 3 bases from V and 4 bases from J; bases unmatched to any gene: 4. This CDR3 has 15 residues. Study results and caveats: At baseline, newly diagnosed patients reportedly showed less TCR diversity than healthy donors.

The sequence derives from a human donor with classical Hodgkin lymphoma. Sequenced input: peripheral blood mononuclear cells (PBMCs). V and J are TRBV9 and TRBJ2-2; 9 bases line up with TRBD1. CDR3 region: CASSAPGQGTGELFF. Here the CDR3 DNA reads TGTGCCAGCAGCGCCCCGGGACAGGGCACCGGGGAGCTGTTTTTT.